This paragraph covers one T cell receptor beta chain sequence. The antigen is not known. The repertoire was sequenced with immunoSEQ multiplex PCR; TCRdb's copy has only in-frame clones and lacks some. The table records about 10,000 clones, approximately 77% of them present only once. The data are from a study of T cell clonotyping in hematopoietic cell transplantation. Study findings and constraints: Graft donor and pretransplant recipient Inverse Simpson Index values predicted broader posttransplant TCR diversity. Recipient TCR diversity dropped after transplant; expanded clonotypes rose from day 30 to 180. Few recipient clonotypes overlapped donors; over 95% were de novo at given depth.

V was pared by 4 bases and J by 0 bases, with 14 bases between. The CDR3 covers 16 residues. Germline V gene sequence: CDR1 SGHTA, CDR2 FQGTGA. The chain carries TRBV7-3 and TRBJ2-3, with D possibly matching TRBD2 (5 bases). The sequences come from PBMCs, collected 30 days after allogeneic stem cell transplant. The receptor's source is a female patient in her forties or fifties who had an allogeneic stem cell transplant from a related donor, so T cells may come from the graft donor. Some clones in this sample may be carry-over from other donors' samples. This CDR3 is CASSSPERQSTDTQYF. The CDR3 DNA follows: TGTGCCAGCAGCTCGCCTGAGCGGCAGAGCACAGATACGCAGTATTTT.